This T cell receptor (beta chain) was identified in a study of blood T cell repertoires in COVID-19. The assay was immunoSEQ multiplex PCR, and TCRdb's table has in-frame clones only and misses some. The sample lists approximately 240,000 clones; around 84% were seen once. Germline CDR1 is SGHDT and CDR2 is YYEEEE. The CDR3 extends over 13 amino acids. Trimming shortened V by 4 bases and J by 4 bases, and 11 bases separated the two germline ends. The sample holds one count of this clone. Sequencing was performed on peripheral blood. The TCR sequence derives from a woman at least 80 years old with active or convalescent COVID-19. The chain joins TRBV5-6 to TRBJ2-5; D is perhaps TRBD2 (6 bases). DNA of the CDR3: TGTGCCAGCAGCCTGGGACTCATAGAGACCCAGTACTTC. It codes for CASSLGLIETQYF.